A single sample gave rise to the 17 T cell receptor beta chains below, sequenced in a study of Ad26.COV2.S vaccination and SARS-CoV-2 variants. TCRdb keeps only in-frame clones here, not all; method: immunoSEQ multiplex PCR. This sample has around 340,000 clones, with about 87% found just once. The treatment is: around 19 received Ad26.COV2.S at low or high dose, single or two shots; roughly five received placebo; per-sample allocation not given. Sampling occurred on day 63 after the first vaccine or placebo injection. This material consisted of peripheral blood, taken in a trial of Ad26.COV2.S vaccine versus placebo. The origin of the receptors is a person between 18 and 60 years old who received the Ad26.COV2.S COVID-19 vaccine or a placebo.

V usage is TRBV7-6 and J usage is TRBJ2-1, with a weak D call TRBD2 (6 bases). Per the germline V gene, CDR1 is SGHVS and CDR2 is FNYEAQ. CDR3 size: 17 residues. V was trimmed by 5 bases and J by 6 bases, leaving 23 bases between them. CDR3 coding DNA: TGTGCCAGCAGCGACTCCCCGGGACTTCTCACCATCAATGAGCAGTTCTTC. Its protein product is CASSDSPGLLTINEQFF.

The chain joins TRBV27 to TRBJ2-4, with D perhaps given as TRBD1 or TRBD2 (5 bases each). Germline CDR1 reads MNHEY; CDR2 reads SMNVEV (reference sequence). There are 15 residues in the CDR3. V lost 4 bases, J lost 3 bases, and 13 bases lay in between. CDR3 DNA: TGTGCCAGCAGTTCGGGGACCCTCCTCAAAAACATTCAGTACTTC. This encodes CASSSGTLLKNIQYF.

CDR3 residues: CASSPGGQGQETQYF. In nucleotides, the CDR3 is TGTGCCAGCAGCCCCGGGGGACAGGGGCAAGAGACCCAGTACTTC. V and J are TRBV6-6 and TRBJ2-5; TRBD1 aligns across 10 bases. V was pared by 6 bases and J by 2 bases, with 6 bases of the junction left unmatched. Germline V gene lookup returns CDR1 MNHNY and CDR2 SVGAGI (reference sequence). The CDR3 is made up of 15 amino acids.

The chain couples TRBV2 to TRBJ2-3; 14 positions match TRBD2. The V segment lost 4 bases and the J segment 5 bases; nucleotides outside the gene matches: 5. This CDR3 contains 16 residues. Germline values: CDR1 SNHLY, CDR2 FYNNEI. In DNA form, the CDR3 reads TGTGCCAGCAGTGCCCGACTAGCGGGAGGGGGAGATACGCAGTATTTT. It is translated as CASSARLAGGGDTQYF.

In this sample, this clone turned up a few times. The gene calls are TRBV6-5 and TRBJ1-1; D perhaps matches TRBD1 (6 bases). Looked up from germline, CDR1 is MNHEY and CDR2 is SVGAGI. V was shortened by 6 bases and J by 11 bases, with 19 bases between the two germline ends. The CDR3 is 13 amino acids. The CDR3, as DNA: TGTGCCAGCAGGTTAGACAGGCAATCAGTGGCTTTCTTT. Translation: CASRLDRQSVAFF.

This chain uses TRBV27 with TRBJ2-2; D might be TRBD2 (5 bases). This CDR3 spans 15 amino acids. Between the trimmed V and J ends, which lost 7 bases and 4 bases, there was a span of 16 bases. Germline loops: CDR1 MNHEY, CDR2 SMNVEV (reference sequence). The CDR3 spells CASIIQRGRTGELFF. CDR3 DNA sequence: TGTGCCAGCATAATCCAAAGAGGGCGCACCGGGGAGCTGTTTTTT.

This chain uses TRBV19 with TRBJ2-1, with 10 nucleotides matching TRBD1. Unmatched junction bases numbered 8, after V lost 9 bases and J lost 9 bases. The CDR3 loop spans 13 amino acids. CDR1 and CDR2 (germline): LNHDA, SQIVND (reference sequence). Here the CDR3 reads CASRDRGDPEQFF. Written as DNA, the CDR3 is TGTGCCAGCAGGGACAGGGGTGACCCTGAGCAGTTCTTC.

The chain joins TRBV10-3 to TRBJ1-3, with 7 bases aligning to TRBD1. Germline CDR1 and CDR2: ENHRY and SYGVKD. The CDR3 totals 17 residues. V dropped 0 bases and J dropped 3; count of bases not matched to a gene: 8. The CDR3 spells CAISESKGGQGGNTIYF. CDR3 DNA sequence: TGTGCCATCAGTGAGTCGAAAGGGGGCCAAGGTGGAAACACCATATATTTT.

This clone has only one observation. The chain combines TRBV2 with TRBJ1-5; 7 nucleotides line up with TRBD1. V gave up 6 bases and J gave up 0 bases; unmatched junction bases: 11. The CDR3 is 17 amino acids. Germline V CDR1 and CDR2: SNHLY, FYNNEI. The CDR3 region is CASREQGTFNSNQPQHF. The DNA of the CDR3 is TGTGCCAGCAGGGAACAGGGGACCTTTAATAGCAATCAGCCCCAGCATTTT.

As for this clone: The germline gene is not matched at one end of the junction; a read error may be the cause. The CDR3: CASNQRGGYEQYF. The CDR3 bases are TGTGCCAGCAACCAAAGAGGGGGCTACGAGCAGTACTTC. This chain links TRBV14 with TRBJ2-7; a possible D gene is TRBD1 (6 bases). The length of the CDR3 is 13 residues. In germline, CDR1 is SGHDN, CDR2 FVKESK.

The CDR3, as DNA: TGTGCCAGCAGCCCGGACAGGGGGCCCGGCAATGAGCAGTTCTTC. This translates into CASSPDRGPGNEQFF. The J gene is TRBJ2-1, the V gene TRBV5-4; 11 nucleotides line up with TRBD1. Trimming removed 4 bases from V and 6 bases from J; junction bases left unmatched: 6. CDR3 length equals 15 residues. CDR1 and CDR2 from the germline V gene are SGHNT and YYREEE (reference sequence).

As DNA, the CDR3 is TGTGCCAGCAGGCCTATCGAGGACTCACCCCTCCACTTT. Translating it yields CASRPIEDSPLHF. The rearrangement joins TRBV11-2 to TRBJ1-6; D is unresolved. CDR1 and CDR2 (germline): SGHAT, FQNNGV. Between the trimmed V and J ends, which lost 6 bases and 10 bases, there was a span of 13 bases. The CDR3 contains 13 residues.

Sample share makes this clone medium-sized (0.01 to 0.1%). This chain joins TRBV6-2 or TRBV6-3 and TRBJ1-2; no reliable D call. V lost 0 bases to trimming and J lost 2 bases, with 4 bases between them. Germline V CDR1 and CDR2: MNHEY, SVGEGT. CDR3 length equals 13 residues. The CDR3 bases are TGTGCCAGCAGTTACTCGGACAACTATGGCTACACCTTC. This sequence encodes CASSYSDNYGYTF.

The chain is built from TRBV6-5 and TRBJ2-2; perhaps TRBD2 as D (5 bases). V gave up 2 bases and J gave up 6 bases, with 13 bases separating them. The CDR3 has 15 amino acids. Germline loops: CDR1 MNHEY, CDR2 SVGAGI. The CDR3 coding sequence is TGTGCCAGCAGTTACCGTCTAGCAAGAGCCGGGGAGCTGTTTTTT. Protein sequence: CASSYRLARAGELFF.

The rearrangement joins TRBV6-5 to TRBJ1-4; possibly TRBD1 for D (6 bases). This CDR3 has 15 residues. V was pared by 6 bases and J by 0 bases, with 11 bases between. The germline gives CDR1 MNHEY, CDR2 SVGAGI. CDR3 coding DNA: TGTGCCAGCAGCCGGGGGCAGGCAACTAATGAAAAACTGTTTTTT. This encodes CASSRGQATNEKLFF.

DNA for the CDR3: TGCGCCAGCAGCCAAGATCTTTTGACGGTAATCTCGAGCTCCTATAATTCACCCCTCCACTTT. This encodes CASSQDLLTVISSSYNSPLHF. The rearrangement links TRBV4-1 to TRBJ1-6, with no clear D. The V gene's germline CDR1 is MGHRA and CDR2 YSYEKL. The CDR3 contains 21 residues. Trimming pared 0 bases from V and 0 bases from J, leaving 21 bases between.

The chain carries TRBV6-2 or TRBV6-3 and TRBJ1-5; D uncertain. Trimming left V 6 bases short and J 2 bases short, with 17 bases between. Germline CDR1 is MNHEY and CDR2 is SVGEGT. This CDR3 is built from 16 residues. CDR3 sequence reads: CASSFSYRAGNQPQHF. For the CDR3, the DNA is TGTGCCAGCAGCTTCTCATATAGGGCCGGCAATCAGCCCCAGCATTTT.